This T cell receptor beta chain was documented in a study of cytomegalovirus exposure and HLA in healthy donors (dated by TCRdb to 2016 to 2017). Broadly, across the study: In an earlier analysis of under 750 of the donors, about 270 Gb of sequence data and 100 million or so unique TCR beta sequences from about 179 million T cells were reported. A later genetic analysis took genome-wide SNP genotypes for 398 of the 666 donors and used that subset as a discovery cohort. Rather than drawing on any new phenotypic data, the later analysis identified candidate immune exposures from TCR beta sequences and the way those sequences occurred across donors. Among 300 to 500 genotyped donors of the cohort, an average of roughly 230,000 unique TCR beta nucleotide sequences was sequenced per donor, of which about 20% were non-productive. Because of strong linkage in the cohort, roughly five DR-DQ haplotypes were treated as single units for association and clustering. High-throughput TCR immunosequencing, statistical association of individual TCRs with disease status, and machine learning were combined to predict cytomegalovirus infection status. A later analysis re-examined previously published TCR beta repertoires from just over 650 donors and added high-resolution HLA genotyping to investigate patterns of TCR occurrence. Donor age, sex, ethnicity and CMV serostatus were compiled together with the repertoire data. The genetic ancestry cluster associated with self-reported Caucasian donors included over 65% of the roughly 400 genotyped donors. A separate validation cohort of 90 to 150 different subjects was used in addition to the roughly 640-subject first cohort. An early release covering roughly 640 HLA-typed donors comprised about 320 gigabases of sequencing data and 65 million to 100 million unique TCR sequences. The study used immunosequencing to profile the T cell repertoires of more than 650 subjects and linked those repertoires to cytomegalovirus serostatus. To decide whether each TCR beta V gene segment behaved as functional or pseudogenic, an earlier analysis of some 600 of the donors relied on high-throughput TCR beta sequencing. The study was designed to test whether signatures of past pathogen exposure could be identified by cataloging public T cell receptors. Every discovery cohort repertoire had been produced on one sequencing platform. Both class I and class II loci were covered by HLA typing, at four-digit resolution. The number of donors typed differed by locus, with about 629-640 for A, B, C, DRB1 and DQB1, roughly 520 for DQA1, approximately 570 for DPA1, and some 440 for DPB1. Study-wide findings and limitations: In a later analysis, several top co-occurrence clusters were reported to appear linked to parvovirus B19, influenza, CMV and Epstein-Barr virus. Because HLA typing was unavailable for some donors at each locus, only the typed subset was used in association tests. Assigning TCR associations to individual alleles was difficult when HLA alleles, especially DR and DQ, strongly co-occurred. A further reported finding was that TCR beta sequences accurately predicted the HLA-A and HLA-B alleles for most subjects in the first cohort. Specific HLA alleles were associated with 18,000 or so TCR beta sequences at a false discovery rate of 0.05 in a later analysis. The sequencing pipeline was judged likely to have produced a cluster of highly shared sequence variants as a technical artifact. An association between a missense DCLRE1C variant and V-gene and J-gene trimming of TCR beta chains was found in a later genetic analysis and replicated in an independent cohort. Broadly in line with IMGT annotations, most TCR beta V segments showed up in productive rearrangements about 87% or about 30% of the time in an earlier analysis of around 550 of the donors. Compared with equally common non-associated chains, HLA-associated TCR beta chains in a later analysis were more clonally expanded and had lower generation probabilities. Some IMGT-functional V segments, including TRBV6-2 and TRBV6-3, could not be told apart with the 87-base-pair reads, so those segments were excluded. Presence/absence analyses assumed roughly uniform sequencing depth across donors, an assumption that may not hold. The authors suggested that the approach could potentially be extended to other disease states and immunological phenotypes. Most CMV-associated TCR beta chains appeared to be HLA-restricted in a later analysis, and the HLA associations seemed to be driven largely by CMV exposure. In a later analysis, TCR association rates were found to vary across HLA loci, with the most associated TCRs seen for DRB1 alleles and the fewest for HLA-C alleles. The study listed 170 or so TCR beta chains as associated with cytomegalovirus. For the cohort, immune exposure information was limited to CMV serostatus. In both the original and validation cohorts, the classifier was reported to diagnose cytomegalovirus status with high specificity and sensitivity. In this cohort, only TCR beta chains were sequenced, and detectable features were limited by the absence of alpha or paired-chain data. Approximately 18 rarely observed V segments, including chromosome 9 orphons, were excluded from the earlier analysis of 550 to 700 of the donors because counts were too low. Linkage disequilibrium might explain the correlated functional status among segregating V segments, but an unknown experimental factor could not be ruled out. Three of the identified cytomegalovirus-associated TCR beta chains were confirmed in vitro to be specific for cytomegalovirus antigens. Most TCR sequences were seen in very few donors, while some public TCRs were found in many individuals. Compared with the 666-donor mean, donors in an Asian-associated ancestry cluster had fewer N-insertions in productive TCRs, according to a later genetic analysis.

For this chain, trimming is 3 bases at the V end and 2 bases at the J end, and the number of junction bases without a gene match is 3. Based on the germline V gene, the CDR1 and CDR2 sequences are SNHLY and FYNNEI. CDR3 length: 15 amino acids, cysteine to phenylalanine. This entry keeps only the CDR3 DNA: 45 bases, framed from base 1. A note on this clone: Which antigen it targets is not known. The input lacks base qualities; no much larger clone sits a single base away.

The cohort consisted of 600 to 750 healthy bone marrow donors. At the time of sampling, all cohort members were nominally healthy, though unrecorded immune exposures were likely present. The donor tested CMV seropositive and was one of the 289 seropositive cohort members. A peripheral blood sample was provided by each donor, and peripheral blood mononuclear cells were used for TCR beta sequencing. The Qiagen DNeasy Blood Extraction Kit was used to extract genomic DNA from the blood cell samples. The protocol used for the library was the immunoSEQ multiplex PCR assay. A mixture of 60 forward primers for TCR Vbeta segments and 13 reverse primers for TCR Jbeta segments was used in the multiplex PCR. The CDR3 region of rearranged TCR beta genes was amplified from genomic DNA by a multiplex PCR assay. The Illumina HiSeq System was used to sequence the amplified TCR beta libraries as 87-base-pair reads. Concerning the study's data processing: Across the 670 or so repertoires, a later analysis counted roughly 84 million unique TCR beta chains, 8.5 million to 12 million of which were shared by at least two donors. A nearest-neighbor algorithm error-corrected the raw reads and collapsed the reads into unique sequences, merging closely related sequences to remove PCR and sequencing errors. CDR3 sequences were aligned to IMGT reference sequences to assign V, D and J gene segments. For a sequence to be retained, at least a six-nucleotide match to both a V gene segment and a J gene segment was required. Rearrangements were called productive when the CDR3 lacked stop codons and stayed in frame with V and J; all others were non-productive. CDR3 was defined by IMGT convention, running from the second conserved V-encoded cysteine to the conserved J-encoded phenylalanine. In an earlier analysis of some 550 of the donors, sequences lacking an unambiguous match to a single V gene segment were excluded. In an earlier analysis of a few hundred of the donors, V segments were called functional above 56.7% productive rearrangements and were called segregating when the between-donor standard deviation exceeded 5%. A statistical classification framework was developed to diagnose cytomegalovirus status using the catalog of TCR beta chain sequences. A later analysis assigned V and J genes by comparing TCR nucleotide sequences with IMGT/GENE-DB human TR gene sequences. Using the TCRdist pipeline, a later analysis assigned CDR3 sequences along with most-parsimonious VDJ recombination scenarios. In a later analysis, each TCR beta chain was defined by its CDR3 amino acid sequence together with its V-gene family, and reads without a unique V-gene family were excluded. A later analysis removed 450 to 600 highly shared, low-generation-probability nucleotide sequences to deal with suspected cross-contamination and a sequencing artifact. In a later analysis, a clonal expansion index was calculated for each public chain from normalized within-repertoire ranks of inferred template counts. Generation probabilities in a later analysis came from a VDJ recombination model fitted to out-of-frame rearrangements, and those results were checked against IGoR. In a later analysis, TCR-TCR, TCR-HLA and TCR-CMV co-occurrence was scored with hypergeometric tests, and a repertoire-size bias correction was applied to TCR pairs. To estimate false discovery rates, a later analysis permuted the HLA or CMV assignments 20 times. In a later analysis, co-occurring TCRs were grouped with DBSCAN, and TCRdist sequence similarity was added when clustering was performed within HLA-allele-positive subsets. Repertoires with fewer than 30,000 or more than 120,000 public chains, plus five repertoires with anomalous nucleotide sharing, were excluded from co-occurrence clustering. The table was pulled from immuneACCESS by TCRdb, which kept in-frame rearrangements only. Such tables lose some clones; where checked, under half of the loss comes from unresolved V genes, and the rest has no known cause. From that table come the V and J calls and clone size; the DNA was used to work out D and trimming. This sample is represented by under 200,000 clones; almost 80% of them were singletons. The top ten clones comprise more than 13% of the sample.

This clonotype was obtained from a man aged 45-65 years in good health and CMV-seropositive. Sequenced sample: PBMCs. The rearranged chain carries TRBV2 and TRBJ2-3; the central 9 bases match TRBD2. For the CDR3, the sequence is CASSEERGVTDTQYF. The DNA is TGTGCCAGCAGTGAGGAGCGGGGGGTCACAGATACGCAGTATTTT.